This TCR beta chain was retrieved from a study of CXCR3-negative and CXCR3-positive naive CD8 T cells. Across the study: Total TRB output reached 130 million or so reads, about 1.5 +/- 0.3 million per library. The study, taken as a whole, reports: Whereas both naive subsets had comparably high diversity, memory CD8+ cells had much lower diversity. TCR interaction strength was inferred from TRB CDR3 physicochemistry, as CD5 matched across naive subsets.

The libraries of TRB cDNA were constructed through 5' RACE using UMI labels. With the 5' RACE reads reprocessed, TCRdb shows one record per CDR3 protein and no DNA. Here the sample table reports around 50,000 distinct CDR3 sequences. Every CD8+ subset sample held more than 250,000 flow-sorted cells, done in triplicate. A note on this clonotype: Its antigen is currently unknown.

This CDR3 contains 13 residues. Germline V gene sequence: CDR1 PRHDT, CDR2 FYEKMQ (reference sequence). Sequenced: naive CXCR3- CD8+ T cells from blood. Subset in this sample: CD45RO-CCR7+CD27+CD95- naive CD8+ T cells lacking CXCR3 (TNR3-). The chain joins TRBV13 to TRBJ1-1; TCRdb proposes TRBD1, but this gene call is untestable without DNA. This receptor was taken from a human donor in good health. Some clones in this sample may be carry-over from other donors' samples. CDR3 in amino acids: CASSGTGETEAFF.